These T cell receptor beta chains were read from a single sample in a study of T cell responses to AZD1222 COVID-19 vaccine. Method: immunoSEQ multiplex PCR; TCRdb's copy keeps in-frame clones and lacks some. The table includes 100,000 to 150,000 clones, approximately 88% detected once. The specimen was peripheral blood, collected on day 0 of AZD1222 vaccination. The receptor set was obtained from an adult in good health. Each CDR3 is given with its conserved first and last residue. D genes are given only for firm matches. Clone size is not always given. Where it is, it says once, few, many or a class for expanded clones.

size	D	V	J	DNA	CDR3
.	.	TRBV9	TRBJ2-3	TGTGCCAGCAGCGTAGTGGGTGACACAGATACGCAGTATTTT	CASSVVGDTDTQYF
once	.	TRBV9	TRBJ2-1	TGTGCCAGCAGCGTACCGGACTTCTACAATGAGCAGTTCTTC	CASSVPDFYNEQFF
.	.	TRBV11-2	TRBJ1-3	TGTGCCAGCAGCTTAGTTTGGGGAAACACCATATATTTT	CASSLVWGNTIYF
.	.	TRBV4-2	TRBJ1-4	TGTGCCAGCAGTGGTGGGGCCCTTGCAACTAATGAAAAACTGTTTTTT	CASSGGALATNEKLFF
once	TRBD1	TRBV5-4	TRBJ1-4	TGTGCCAGCAGCGGGACAGGGGCAACTAATGAAAAACTGTTTTTT	CASSGTGATNEKLFF
.	.	TRBV2	TRBJ2-3	TGTGCCAGCAGTGTAACAAGACCCGAAGGAACAGATACGCAGTATTTT	CASSVTRPEGTDTQYF
few	.	TRBV5-1	TRBJ1-1	TGCGCCAGCAGCTTATGGGGGTCCACTGAAGCTTTCTTT	CASSLWGSTEAFF
.	TRBD1	TRBV18	TRBJ1-2	TGTGCCAGCTCACCACGGGGGACAGGACCCAACTATGGCTACACCTTC	CASSPRGTGPNYGYTF
.	.	TRBV11-2	TRBJ2-7	TGTGCCAGCAGCCACGGGGGCACCTCCTACGAGCAGTACTTC	CASSHGGTSYEQYF
.	.	TRBV29-1	TRBJ2-1	TGCAGCGGAGATAAGGATGAGCAGTTCTTC	CSGDKDEQFF
once	.	TRBV3-1/TRBV3-2	TRBJ2-7	TGTGCCAGCAGCCTTCGGGGAGGTGACGAGCAGTACTTC	CASSLRGGDEQYF